This entry concerns a single TCR beta chain. Its antigen is undetermined. These data originate in a study of shared clonotypes between healthy human individuals. Nashville, Tennessee was home to all donors, each a Caucasian adult. A CD45RA+ naive subset and a CD45RA-negative memory subset were split from CD4+ cells. The repertoire was sequenced with immunoSEQ multiplex PCR; TCRdb's copy has only in-frame clones and lacks some. The table lists a few million clones, roughly 92% of them singletons. Study findings and constraints: Across subsets, estimated richness was generally greater for naive than for memory populations.

The CDR3 consists of 13 residues. V was cut by 1 base and J by 7 bases, with 8 bases left in between. The V gene's germline CDR1 is SGHTA and CDR2 FQGNSA. The chain has TRBV7-2 and TRBJ1-5; unclear D gene. The origin of this receptor is a man younger than 30 in good health. The sequenced sample was naive CD4+ T cells sorted from blood. The subset denotes: CD45RA+ positively selected. The CDR3 protein is CASSLVSRQPQHF. CDR3 nucleotides: TGTGCCAGCAGCTTAGTGTCGAGGCAGCCCCAGCATTTT. Full variable domain (outside the CDR3, taken from reference TRBV7-2 and TRBJ1-5): GAGVSQSPSNKVTEKGKDVELRCDPISGHTALYWYRQSLGQGLEFLIYFQGNSAPDKSGLPSDRFSAERTGGSVSTLTIQRTQQEDSAVYLCASSLVSRQPQHFGDGTRLSIL.